This T cell receptor beta chain was retrieved from a study of T cell repertoires in cytomegalovirus infection. Across the whole study: Public TCR beta signatures provided an indication of both CMV infection and a matching HLA type.

The germline CDR1 and CDR2 sequences are GTSNPN and SVGIG (reference sequence). The V and J ends lost 1 base and 1 base respectively, with 5 bases between them. The CDR3 has 12 amino acids. Findings and limits, study-wide: HLA-C-restricted CMV-specific TCR beta clonotypes were dominant in the ex vivo response. The cumulative frequency of public TCR beta families distinguished individuals who carried CMV together with the relevant HLA.

A single record per CDR3 protein comes from TCRdb applying MiXCR to the reads. Here the sample spans 450,000 to 550,000 distinct CDR3 sequences, about 15% being singletons. On this clonotype: Its antigen is undetermined.

Sequenced input: CD8+ T cells from PBMCs. This sequence originates from a human donor in good health (CMV status not recorded). Some clones in this sample may be carry-over from other donors' samples. This sequence joins TRBV30 and TRBJ2-7; D remains unclear. The CDR3 DNA is TGTGCCTGGAGTGCCAAGTCCTACGAGCAGTACTTC. Protein: CAWSAKSYEQYF.